Listed below are T cell receptor beta chains from one sample, sequenced in a study of cytomegalovirus exposure and HLA in healthy donors. This table comes from immunoSEQ multiplex PCR, and its TCRdb copy is limited to in-frame clones, with some not included. The sample yields approximately 190,000 clones, around 85% seen once. What was sequenced was PBMCs. The receptors originated from a man aged 45-65 years in good health and CMV-seronegative. Each CDR3 is given with its conserved first and last residue. D genes are given only for firm matches. Only some rows state a clone size, as once, few, many or a class for expanded clones.

d_call: TRBD1; v_call: TRBV19; j_call: TRBJ2-7; clone_size: -; cdr3_aa: CASSRRDRADEQYF; cdr3_nt: TGTGCCAGTAGTAGGAGGGACAGGGCGGACGAGCAGTACTTC
d_call: TRBD2; v_call: TRBV10-3; j_call: TRBJ2-2; clone_size: -; cdr3_aa: CAISDSSGGRTGELFF; cdr3_nt: TGTGCCATCAGTGATAGTAGCGGGGGAAGGACCGGGGAGCTGTTTTTT
d_call: -; v_call: TRBV30; j_call: TRBJ2-5; clone_size: -; cdr3_aa: CAWGGQQETQYF; cdr3_nt: TGTGCCTGGGGAGGACAGCAAGAGACCCAGTACTTC
d_call: -; v_call: TRBV6-1; j_call: TRBJ2-5; clone_size: -; cdr3_aa: CASTLRAQETQYF; cdr3_nt: TGTGCCAGCACCCTGAGGGCCCAAGAGACCCAGTACTTC
d_call: TRBD1; v_call: TRBV9; j_call: TRBJ1-1; clone_size: -; cdr3_aa: CASSHPGGGQGAGEAFF; cdr3_nt: TGTGCCAGCAGCCATCCAGGGGGGGGACAGGGGGCTGGTGAAGCTTTCTTT
d_call: TRBD1; v_call: TRBV19; j_call: TRBJ2-2; clone_size: -; cdr3_aa: CATIPGQKNTGELFF; cdr3_nt: TGTGCCACCATACCGGGACAGAAGAACACCGGGGAGCTGTTTTTT
d_call: TRBD1; v_call: TRBV6-5; j_call: TRBJ2-1; clone_size: -; cdr3_aa: CASRGGTGGREQFF; cdr3_nt: TGTGCCAGCAGGGGAGGGACAGGGGGAAGGGAGCAGTTCTTC
d_call: TRBD1; v_call: TRBV5-8; j_call: TRBJ1-6; clone_size: -; cdr3_aa: CASRGGQRHGSPLHF; cdr3_nt: TGTGCCAGCAGGGGGGGACAGCGCCATGGGTCACCCCTCCACTTT
d_call: TRBD1; v_call: TRBV6-5; j_call: TRBJ1-2; clone_size: -; cdr3_aa: CASSFGQGGYGYTF; cdr3_nt: TGTGCCAGCAGTTTCGGACAGGGAGGCTATGGCTACACCTTC
d_call: TRBD1; v_call: TRBV7-6; j_call: TRBJ2-6; clone_size: -; cdr3_aa: CASSLEMLTGSGANVLTF; cdr3_nt: TGTGCCAGCAGCTTAGAGATGCTGACAGGGTCTGGGGCCAACGTCCTGACTTTC
d_call: TRBD1; v_call: TRBV11-2; j_call: TRBJ2-6; clone_size: few; cdr3_aa: CASRRAWDRGPGANVLTF; cdr3_nt: TGTGCCAGCAGACGAGCCTGGGACAGGGGGCCGGGGGCCAACGTCCTGACTTTC
d_call: -; v_call: TRBV2; j_call: TRBJ2-4; clone_size: -; cdr3_aa: CASSEAWGQNIQYF; cdr3_nt: TGTGCCAGCAGTGAAGCGTGGGGCCAAAACATTCAGTACTTC
d_call: -; v_call: TRBV29-1; j_call: TRBJ2-1; clone_size: -; cdr3_aa: CSAPHRESYNEQFF; cdr3_nt: TGCAGCGCTCCTCACAGGGAATCCTACAATGAGCAGTTCTTC
d_call: -; v_call: TRBV6-5; j_call: TRBJ1-1; clone_size: -; cdr3_aa: CASTRAQKNTEAFF; cdr3_nt: TGTGCCAGCACGCGGGCGCAGAAGAACACTGAAGCTTTCTTT
d_call: -; v_call: TRBV30; j_call: TRBJ1-1; clone_size: -; cdr3_aa: CAWGGTEAFF; cdr3_nt: TGTGCCTGGGGAGGGACTGAAGCTTTCTTT
d_call: TRBD2; v_call: TRBV4-1; j_call: TRBJ2-1; clone_size: -; cdr3_aa: CASSPVGALAGASYNEQFF; cdr3_nt: TGCGCCAGCAGCCCAGTGGGGGCGCTAGCGGGGGCCTCGTACAATGAGCAGTTCTTC
d_call: TRBD1; v_call: TRBV5-8; j_call: TRBJ2-5; clone_size: -; cdr3_aa: CASSLAGRGLETQYF; cdr3_nt: TGTGCCAGCAGCTTGGCGGGCAGGGGGTTAGAGACCCAGTACTTC
d_call: -; v_call: TRBV19; j_call: TRBJ1-5; clone_size: -; cdr3_aa: CASSGDLGRRGQPQHF; cdr3_nt: TGTGCCAGTAGTGGGGATCTAGGGAGGAGGGGTCAGCCCCAGCATTTT
d_call: TRBD1; v_call: TRBV5-1; j_call: TRBJ1-1; clone_size: once; cdr3_aa: CASSLAQGTSEAFF; cdr3_nt: TGCGCCAGCAGCTTGGCACAGGGGACTTCTGAAGCTTTCTTT
d_call: -; v_call: TRBV2; j_call: TRBJ1-1; clone_size: -; cdr3_aa: CASSPRVMNTEAFF; cdr3_nt: TGTGCCAGCAGCCCGCGGGTAATGAACACTGAAGCTTTCTTT
d_call: -; v_call: TRBV27; j_call: TRBJ2-7; clone_size: -; cdr3_aa: CASSLGVNYEQYF; cdr3_nt: TGTGCCAGCAGTTTAGGAGTGAACTACGAGCAGTACTTC
d_call: -; v_call: TRBV6-1; j_call: TRBJ2-3; clone_size: -; cdr3_aa: CASIRTDSVDTQYF; cdr3_nt: TGTGCCAGCATTCGAACCGACTCGGTAGATACGCAGTATTTT
d_call: -; v_call: TRBV14; j_call: TRBJ1-1; clone_size: -; cdr3_aa: CASSRIQVNTEAFF; cdr3_nt: TGTGCCAGCAGCCGTATACAGGTTAACACTGAAGCTTTCTTT
d_call: -; v_call: TRBV4-1; j_call: TRBJ1-5; clone_size: once; cdr3_aa: CASSRDEGGSNQPQHF; cdr3_nt: TGCGCCAGCAGCCGGGATGAGGGGGGGAGCAATCAGCCCCAGCATTTT
d_call: -; v_call: TRBV7-8; j_call: TRBJ1-2; clone_size: -; cdr3_aa: CASRPGTGGDYGYTF; cdr3_nt: TGTGCCAGCAGACCTGGAACCGGGGGGGACTATGGCTACACCTTC
d_call: -; v_call: TRBV12-1; j_call: TRBJ2-7; clone_size: -; cdr3_aa: CASSFNIHYEQYF; cdr3_nt: TGTGCCAGCAGCTTTAACATTCACTACGAGCAGTACTTC
d_call: -; v_call: TRBV14; j_call: TRBJ1-2; clone_size: -; cdr3_aa: CASSQETGRGYTF; cdr3_nt: TGTGCCAGCAGCCAAGAAACAGGTCGGGGCTACACCTTC
d_call: -; v_call: TRBV19; j_call: TRBJ1-2; clone_size: -; cdr3_aa: CASSYPKGVGYGYTF; cdr3_nt: TGTGCCAGTAGTTATCCTAAGGGAGTCGGCTATGGCTACACCTTC
d_call: -; v_call: TRBV5-4; j_call: TRBJ1-2; clone_size: few; cdr3_aa: CASSLLGEGDYGYTF; cdr3_nt: TGTGCCAGCAGCTTGCTTGGAGAGGGGGACTATGGCTACACCTTC
d_call: TRBD1; v_call: TRBV19; j_call: TRBJ1-2; clone_size: -; cdr3_aa: CASSGQGRGNYGYTF; cdr3_nt: TGTGCCAGTAGTGGACAGGGGCGGGGTAACTATGGCTACACCTTC
d_call: TRBD1; v_call: TRBV5-5; j_call: TRBJ1-2; clone_size: few; cdr3_aa: CASTFALTGGFNYGYTF; cdr3_nt: TGTGCCAGCACCTTTGCCCTGACAGGGGGTTTCAACTATGGCTACACCTTC
d_call: -; v_call: TRBV7-9; j_call: TRBJ1-5; clone_size: -; cdr3_aa: CASSLDRVHQPQHF; cdr3_nt: TGTGCCAGCAGCTTAGACAGGGTCCATCAGCCCCAGCATTTT
d_call: -; v_call: TRBV5-6; j_call: TRBJ2-5; clone_size: -; cdr3_aa: CASSSGGRLGTQYF; cdr3_nt: TGTGCCAGCAGCTCGGGCGGGCGCCTGGGGACCCAGTACTTC
d_call: -; v_call: TRBV19; j_call: TRBJ2-1; clone_size: -; cdr3_aa: CASSIGSSYNEQFF; cdr3_nt: TGTGCCAGTAGTATAGGGAGCTCCTACAATGAGCAGTTCTTC
d_call: -; v_call: TRBV5-5; j_call: TRBJ1-6; clone_size: -; cdr3_aa: CASSLVGGGGASYNSPLHF; cdr3_nt: TGTGCCAGCAGCTTGGTGGGAGGCGGGGGCGCATCCTATAATTCACCCCTCCACTTT
d_call: -; v_call: TRBV6-5; j_call: TRBJ2-7; clone_size: -; cdr3_aa: CASRRTAYLNYEQYF; cdr3_nt: TGTGCCAGCAGAAGGACAGCCTATCTTAACTACGAGCAGTACTTC
d_call: -; v_call: TRBV30; j_call: TRBJ1-4; clone_size: -; cdr3_aa: CAWSSYSEKLFF; cdr3_nt: TGTGCCTGGAGTTCCTATTCTGAAAAACTGTTTTTT
d_call: TRBD1; v_call: TRBV29-1; j_call: TRBJ2-5; clone_size: -; cdr3_aa: CSVPGQGKTQYF; cdr3_nt: TGCAGCGTACCGGGACAGGGAAAGACCCAGTACTTC
d_call: -; v_call: TRBV6-1; j_call: TRBJ2-7; clone_size: -; cdr3_aa: CASSEISQVCKQYF; cdr3_nt: TGTGCCAGCAGTGAAATCTCTCAGGTGTGTAAGCAGTACTTC
d_call: TRBD2; v_call: TRBV9; j_call: TRBJ2-7; clone_size: -; cdr3_aa: CASSPSGGLAVGDSYEQYF; cdr3_nt: TGTGCCAGCAGCCCTAGCGGCGGACTAGCGGTCGGTGACTCCTACGAGCAGTACTTC
d_call: -; v_call: TRBV6-4; j_call: TRBJ1-1; clone_size: -; cdr3_aa: CASRVDPGGTEAFF; cdr3_nt: TGTGCCAGCAGGGTGGACCCGGGGGGCACTGAAGCTTTCTTT
d_call: -; v_call: TRBV11-1; j_call: TRBJ2-3; clone_size: -; cdr3_aa: CASSPLGGGSTDTQYF; cdr3_nt: TGTGCCAGCAGCCCGTTAGGGGGGGGTAGCACAGATACGCAGTATTTT
d_call: TRBD2; v_call: TRBV7-8; j_call: TRBJ2-1; clone_size: -; cdr3_aa: CASSTGLAGSNEQFF; cdr3_nt: TGTGCCAGCAGCACGGGACTAGCGGGGAGCAATGAGCAGTTCTTC
d_call: -; v_call: TRBV9; j_call: TRBJ2-6; clone_size: -; cdr3_aa: CASSAQTFRSGANVLTF; cdr3_nt: TGTGCCAGCAGCGCCCAAACGTTTAGGTCTGGGGCCAACGTCCTGACCTTC
d_call: TRBD1; v_call: TRBV30; j_call: TRBJ2-2; clone_size: -; cdr3_aa: CAWNRGDTGELFF; cdr3_nt: TGTGCCTGGAACAGGGGGGACACCGGGGAGCTGTTTTTT
d_call: TRBD1; v_call: TRBV5-1; j_call: TRBJ1-2; clone_size: -; cdr3_aa: CASGTGDYGSYTF; cdr3_nt: TGCGCCAGCGGGACAGGGGATTATGGAAGCTACACCTTC
d_call: TRBD2; v_call: TRBV27; j_call: TRBJ2-7; clone_size: -; cdr3_aa: CASSYQRGNYEQYF; cdr3_nt: TGTGCCAGCAGTTATCAGCGGGGGAACTACGAGCAGTACTTC
d_call: -; v_call: TRBV7-9; j_call: TRBJ2-7; clone_size: -; cdr3_aa: CASSSRRGEGGKSSYEQYF; cdr3_nt: TGTGCCAGCAGCTCAAGACGTGGAGAGGGGGGGAAGAGCTCCTACGAGCAGTACTTC
d_call: -; v_call: TRBV5-1; j_call: TRBJ1-2; clone_size: -; cdr3_aa: CASSLARGLGYTF; cdr3_nt: TGCGCCAGCAGCTTGGCCCGAGGGCTAGGCTACACCTTC
d_call: TRBD1; v_call: TRBV29-1; j_call: TRBJ2-1; clone_size: few; cdr3_aa: CSVRTGGGSSYNEQFF; cdr3_nt: TGCAGCGTCCGGACAGGGGGTGGGAGCTCCTACAATGAGCAGTTCTTC
d_call: -; v_call: TRBV27; j_call: TRBJ2-4; clone_size: -; cdr3_aa: CASGIGQGLGIQYF; cdr3_nt: TGTGCCAGCGGGATAGGGCAGGGATTGGGCATTCAGTACTTC
d_call: -; v_call: TRBV7-9; j_call: TRBJ2-2; clone_size: -; cdr3_aa: CASSHFRRGLAGSTGELFF; cdr3_nt: TGTGCCAGCAGCCATTTCCGCAGGGGTTTGGCTGGAAGCACCGGGGAGCTGTTTTTT
d_call: TRBD1; v_call: TRBV6-6; j_call: TRBJ2-3; clone_size: -; cdr3_aa: CASSYGTGGDTQYF; cdr3_nt: TGTGCCAGCAGTTACGGGACAGGAGGGGATACGCAGTATTTT
d_call: TRBD1; v_call: TRBV10-3; j_call: TRBJ2-5; clone_size: -; cdr3_aa: CAISERDRGAKTQYF; cdr3_nt: TGTGCCATCAGTGAGAGGGACAGGGGGGCAAAGACCCAGTACTTC
d_call: TRBD1; v_call: TRBV13; j_call: TRBJ1-1; clone_size: once; cdr3_aa: CASSLARTGRGTEAFF; cdr3_nt: TGTGCCAGCAGCTTAGCCCGGACAGGGCGGGGCACTGAAGCTTTCTTT